These 7 T cell receptor beta chains came from one sample sequenced in a study of blood T cell repertoires in COVID-19. Sequencing was performed with immunoSEQ multiplex PCR; in TCRdb, only in-frame clones are kept and a portion is missing. Among under 130,000 clones listed, roughly 80% were seen once. Sequenced sample: peripheral blood. These receptors all come from an older woman with acute or convalescent COVID-19.

The chain combines TRBV3-1 (or the pseudogene TRBV3-2) with TRBJ1-2; TRBD1 is a possible D gene (6 bases). CDR3 size: 16 residues. Trimming removed 1 base at V and 2 bases at J, with 14 bases between. The germline V gene encodes CDR1 LGHDT and CDR2 YNNKEL (reference sequence). CDR3 nucleotides: TGTGCCAGCAGCCAAGGGGAGGGGGGCCGCAACTATGGCTACACCTTC. Amino acid sequence: CASSQGEGGRNYGYTF.

The J gene is TRBJ1-2, the V gene TRBV6-1; TRBD1 matches 11 bases. The V gene's germline CDR1 is MNHNS and CDR2 SASEGT. CDR3 length: 14 residues. The V gene end was trimmed by 1 base and the J gene end by 7 bases; junction bases not matched to a gene: 2. CDR3 DNA sequence: TGTGCCAGCAGTGAAGGGACAGGGGGCTCTGGCTACACCTTC. Protein product: CASSEGTGGSGYTF.

This clone was seen a few times. The rearrangement uses TRBV6-6 and TRBJ2-3; 13 nucleotides match TRBD2. Germline V CDR1 and CDR2: MNHNY, SVGAGI (reference sequence). The CDR3 length is 17 residues. Losses at the gene ends were 6 bases for V and 4 bases for J; bases not matched to a gene: 10. For the CDR3, the DNA is TGTGCCAGCAGCCGACCTAAACTAGCGGGGGGGCCAGATACGCAGTATTTT. As protein: CASSRPKLAGGPDTQYF.

This clone was detected only a few times. The gene calls are TRBV25-1 and TRBJ1-2, with unresolved D. In germline, CDR1 is MGHDK, CDR2 SYGVNS. This CDR3 spans 12 amino acids. Trimming pared 2 bases from V and 4 bases from J, leaving 5 bases between. CDR3 sequence: CASSETGYGYTF. DNA of the CDR3: TGTGCCAGCAGTGAAACGGGCTATGGCTACACCTTC.

The V gene is TRBV6-5, the J gene TRBJ2-1, with TRBD1 as a possible D gene (6 bases). From germline, CDR1 is MNHEY and CDR2 SVGAGI. The CDR3 runs to 14 residues. V was trimmed by 6 bases and J by 3 bases, leaving 12 bases between them. The CDR3, as DNA: TGTGCCAGCAGCCCCGGGACAAACTACAATGAGCAGTTCTTC. This gives the protein CASSPGTNYNEQFF.

The rearrangement joins TRBV5-4 to TRBJ2-5; tentatively, D is TRBD2 (7 bases). Trimming shortened V by 4 bases and J by 4 bases, and 14 bases separated the two germline ends. From germline, CDR1 is SGHNT and CDR2 YYREEE (reference sequence). This CDR3 spans 14 amino acids. CDR3 sequence reads: CASSTAGAIETQYF. CDR3 nucleotide sequence: TGTGCCAGCAGCACGGCGGGGGCCATAGAGACCCAGTACTTC.

The chain joins TRBV5-4 to TRBJ1-4, with D possibly being TRBD1 (5 bases). The germline gives CDR1 SGHNT, CDR2 YYREEE (reference sequence). V was clipped by 5 bases and J by 2 bases, with 10 bases between them. The CDR3 runs 14 residues. In DNA form, the CDR3 reads TGTGCCAGCAGGCAAGGGGTGACTAATGAAAAACTGTTTTTT. Translated, it gives CASRQGVTNEKLFF.